This entry is about one TCR beta chain. Its antigen is undetermined. The source of the sample is a study of blood T cells in healthy people across ages. The study, taken as a whole, reports: In older individuals, TCR beta diversity per million T cells was lower, falling roughly linearly with age.

CDR1 SGHDN and CDR2 FVKESK come from the germline V gene. V was cut by 2 bases and J by 2 bases, with 12 bases left in between. The CDR3 spans 15 residues. For the second PCR, which ran for about 6 to 11 cycles, a sample-barcoded 5' primer and a J-beta primer mix were used. TCRdb re-analysed the 5' RACE reads in MiXCR, keeping a single row per CDR3 protein. This table holds about 750,000 distinct CDR3 sequences, about 53% found once. The source material was blood. This TCR was recovered from a man aged 80 or over in good health. This sequence joins TRBV14 and TRBJ2-5; D remains unclear. CDR3 sequence (DNA): TGTGCCAGCAGCCAAATTGTGGCACCACAAGAGACCCAGTACTTC. Its translation is CASSQIVAPQETQYF.